The 19 T cell receptor beta chains below all came from one sample that was sequenced in a study of cytomegalovirus exposure and HLA in healthy donors. The primer mix had 60 Vbeta and 13 Jbeta primers. Only in-frame clones appear in the TCRdb table, and some are missing; sequencing was by immunoSEQ multiplex PCR. The sample has some 110,000 clones; more than 75% are singletons. Sequencing was done on a sample of PBMCs. These receptors originate from a woman under 30 in good health and CMV-seropositive.

The J gene is TRBJ2-7, the V gene TRBV28, with a possible D match to TRBD1 (6 bases). V lost 5 bases and J 7 bases, leaving 12 bases between the germline ends. The CDR3 sequence is 12 residues long. CDR1 is MDHEN, CDR2 SYDVKM, per germline. The CDR3 reads CASSGGAWEQYF. The CDR3 DNA follows: TGTGCCAGCAGTGGGGGCGCGTGGGAGCAGTACTTC.

V is TRBV28 and J is TRBJ1-2, with TRBD1 matching 7 bases. This CDR3 is built from 14 residues. Germline V gene sequence: CDR1 MDHEN, CDR2 SYDVKM. The V and J ends lost 6 bases and 5 bases, in that order; junction bases with no gene match: 9. The CDR3 loop reads CASSRGGAGYGYTF. Written as DNA, the CDR3 is TGTGCCAGCAGCCGAGGGGGCGCAGGATATGGCTACACCTTC.

The gene calls are TRBV6-5 and TRBJ1-5; D gene uncertain. V lost 6 bases, J lost 0 bases, and 9 bases lay in between. CDR3 length: 14 amino acids. Germline values: CDR1 MNHEY, CDR2 SVGAGI. The CDR3 DNA reads TGTGCCAGCAGGGAGGCATATAGCAATCAGCCCCAGCATTTT. It yields the protein CASREAYSNQPQHF.

This clone has only a few counts. V and J are TRBV5-1 and TRBJ2-3, with 9 bases matching TRBD2. From germline, CDR1 is SGHRS and CDR2 YFSETQ. The CDR3 is 16 residues long. Germline trimming cut 4 bases from V and 5 bases from J; bases unmatched to any gene: 11. The CDR3 coding sequence is TGCGCCAGCAGCATGATTAGCGGGAGAGGCGTAGATACGCAGTATTTT. Protein product: CASSMISGRGVDTQYF. Drawing the rest from reference TRBV5-1 and TRBJ2-3, the complete variable domain is KAGVTQTPRYLIKTRGQQVTLSCSPISGHRSVSWYQQTPGQGLQFLFEYFSETQRNKGNFPGRFSGRQFSNSRSEMNVSTLELGDSALYLCASSMISGRGVDTQYFGPGTRLTVL.

This clone was seen just once. This same CDR3 is encoded by further DNA sequences in the sample. J is TRBJ1-5 and V is TRBV7-2; D is possibly TRBD1 (5 bases). Trimming took 3 bases from V and 5 from J, leaving 8 bases between them. The CDR3 covers 13 residues. Germline V gives CDR1 SGHTA, CDR2 FQGNSA. For the CDR3, the DNA is TGTGCCAGCAGCTTTCGGGGGTATCAGCCCCAGCATTTT. Its translation: CASSFRGYQPQHF.

The J gene is TRBJ1-1, the V gene TRBV28, with D unresolved. Trimming removed 3 bases at V and 0 bases at J, with 14 bases between. The germline V gene encodes CDR1 MDHEN and CDR2 SYDVKM. The CDR3 spans 16 residues. CDR3 protein: CASSLGGSVLNTEAFF. DNA for the CDR3: TGTGCCAGCAGTTTGGGAGGGTCCGTTTTGAACACTGAAGCTTTCTTT. Full variable domain (missing parts from reference TRBV28 and TRBJ1-1): DVKVTQSSRYLVKRTGEKVFLECVQDMDHENMFWYRQDPGLGLRLIYFSYDVKMKEKGDIPEGYSVSREKKERFSLILESASTNQTSMYLCASSLGGSVLNTEAFFGQGTRLTVV.

The genes are TRBV25-1 and TRBJ1-2; D is perhaps TRBD1 (5 bases). Germline V gene sequence: CDR1 MGHDK, CDR2 SYGVNS. This CDR3 is built from 13 residues. Trimming stripped 2 bases from V and 7 bases from J, with 11 bases between. This chain's CDR3 is CASSEVGQRGYTF. DNA for the CDR3: TGTGCCAGCAGTGAAGTTGGACAACGTGGCTACACCTTC.

This clone occurred once. The chain combines TRBV5-1 with TRBJ2-7; 10 bases are shared with TRBD1. The CDR3 has 16 amino acids. Trimming removed 4 bases from V and 2 bases from J; junction bases left unmatched: 9. Germline CDR1 and CDR2: SGHRS and YFSETQ. Here the CDR3 reads CASSQPDRGQTYEQYF. The CDR3 DNA reads as TGCGCCAGCAGCCAACCCGACAGGGGGCAGACCTACGAGCAGTACTTC.

In this sample, this clone turned up a few times. V and J are TRBV27 and TRBJ2-1; 9 nucleotides align to TRBD2. Germline V CDR1 and CDR2: MNHEY, SMNVEV (reference sequence). The CDR3 extends over 15 amino acids. Losses at the gene ends were 7 bases for V and 5 bases for J; bases not matched to a gene: 9. For the CDR3, the DNA is TGTGCCAGCACCCCCGGGATAGCGGGGGACAATGAGCAGTTCTTC. Translation: CASTPGIAGDNEQFF.

The chain recombines TRBV7-4 with TRBJ1-2; 9 nucleotides agree with TRBD1. With V trimmed by 9 bases and J by 2 bases, 10 bases remained unmatched. The CDR3 covers 15 residues. CDR1 is SGHVT and CDR2 is SQSDAQ in the germline V gene. CDR3 amino acids: CARPPGQGPNYGYTF. The CDR3 DNA follows: TGTGCCAGACCCCCGGGACAGGGTCCCAACTATGGCTACACCTTC.

J is TRBJ2-1 and V is TRBV12-5, with 10 bases fitting TRBD2. V shed 2 bases and J 7 bases; nucleotides not matched to a gene: 8. The CDR3 totals 16 residues. Per the germline V gene, CDR1 is LGHNT and CDR2 is FRNRAP. Written as DNA, the CDR3 is TGTGCTAGTGGTTTGATCCCACTAGCGGGAAGTAATGAGCAGTTCTTC. Amino acids: CASGLIPLAGSNEQFF.

CDR3 bases: TGTGCCAGCAGCCCCTGGGGAGCTAACTATGGCTACACCTTC. Translating it yields CASSPWGANYGYTF. The rearrangement uses TRBV5-6 and TRBJ1-2; no clear D. The CDR3 sequence is 14 residues long. CDR1 and CDR2 from the germline V gene are SGHDT and YYEEEE. Trimming removed 4 bases at V and 0 bases at J, with 10 bases between.

This clone occurred a few times. The CDR3 DNA reads TGTGCCAGTAGTCCCCAAAGGGCTAGCGGGGGCACCGGGGAGCTGTTTTTT. Protein: CASSPQRASGGTGELFF. This chain uses TRBV19 with TRBJ2-2, with 10 bases identical to TRBD2. CDR3 length: 17 amino acids. The V gene's germline CDR1 is LNHDA and CDR2 SQIVND (reference sequence). Unmatched junction bases numbered 10, after V lost 5 bases and J lost 4 bases.

V usage is TRBV10-3 and J usage is TRBJ1-1, with D possibly TRBD1 on 6 matching bases. This CDR3 region has 11 residues. Between the trimmed V and J ends, which lost 10 bases and 1 base, there was a span of 7 bases. In germline, CDR1 is ENHRY, CDR2 SYGVKD. This CDR3 reads CATQGNTEAFF. CDR3 coding DNA: TGTGCCACACAGGGGAACACTGAAGCTTTCTTT.

This rearrangement joins TRBV5-6 to TRBJ2-7; 8 positions match TRBD2. The CDR3 totals 14 residues. Germline CDR1 reads SGHDT; CDR2 reads YYEEEE. V lost 0 bases and J lost 2; bases outside the gene matches: 1. The CDR3 spells CASSLAGGAYEQYF. CDR3 sequence (DNA): TGTGCCAGCAGCTTGGCCGGGGGGGCCTACGAGCAGTACTTC.

The rearrangement links TRBV5-6 to TRBJ1-2; D not resolved. The V and J ends lost 7 bases and 2 bases respectively, with 12 bases between them. Germline V gives CDR1 SGHDT, CDR2 YYEEEE. There are 13 residues in the CDR3. The CDR3 here is CASGPTQNYGYTF. In DNA form, the CDR3 reads TGTGCCAGCGGCCCGACACAAAACTATGGCTACACCTTC.

This chain links TRBV28 with TRBJ1-4, with D unresolved. V lost 3 bases and J 4 bases, leaving 6 bases between the germline ends. From germline, CDR1 is MDHEN and CDR2 SYDVKM. The CDR3 is 13 amino acids. CDR3 amino acids: CASSFGFNEKLFF. In nucleotides, the CDR3 is TGTGCCAGCAGTTTCGGGTTTAATGAAAAACTGTTTTTT.

The chain has TRBV11-3 and TRBJ1-2; the match to TRBD1 covers 7 bases. The CDR3 contains 15 residues. The J segment lost 0 bases and the V segment lost 5 bases, leaving 6 bases of the junction unmatched. The V gene's germline CDR1 is SGHNT and CDR2 YENEEA. The CDR3, as DNA: TGTGCCAGCAGCCCCGACAGGGTATCTAACTATGGCTACACCTTC. Amino acids: CASSPDRVSNYGYTF.

The chain couples TRBV11-2 to TRBJ2-5; D ambiguous. This CDR3 contains 12 residues. V lost 5 bases and J lost 0, with 4 bases in between. Germline values: CDR1 SGHAT, CDR2 FQNNGV. The CDR3 DNA reads as TGTGCCAGCAGCCGGTACCAAGAGACCCAGTACTTC. Translation: CASSRYQETQYF.